This TCR beta chain was identified in a study of cytomegalovirus exposure and HLA in healthy donors. Study-wide context: For the approximately 420 genotyped donors, around 76% fell within the Caucasian-associated ancestry cluster.

Study-wide results and limits: For cytomegalovirus status, the classifier reportedly gave diagnoses with high specificity and sensitivity. The authors enumerated around 150 TCR beta chains as linked to cytomegalovirus. Several V segments, TRBV6-2 and TRBV6-3 among them, could not be told apart and were dropped.

The primer mix had 60 Vbeta and 13 Jbeta primers. Using immunoSEQ multiplex PCR, the repertoire was profiled, and TCRdb retains in-frame clones only, with some absent. The data show 150,000 to 200,000 clones, almost 80% seen once. The length of the CDR3 is 15 residues. V was trimmed by 4 bases and J by 5 bases, leaving 18 bases between them. In germline, CDR1 is SGHKS, CDR2 YYEKEE (reference sequence). To note about this clone: Its antigen is unknown.

This chain links TRBV5-5 with TRBJ1-2; TRBD1 might be the D (6 bases). This TCR derives from a woman aged 50 to 65 in good health and CMV-seronegative. Input material: PBMCs. The CDR3 here is CASSPYREVSYGYTF. As DNA, the CDR3 is TGTGCCAGCAGCCCCTACAGGGAAGTCTCTTATGGCTACACCTTC.